These T cell receptor beta chains were read from a single sample in a study of beta chain features in type 1 diabetes. Assay: immunoSEQ multiplex PCR; the TCRdb copy retains only in-frame clones and omits some. Of 310,000 or so clones in the sample, over 14% were seen once. Input material: naive CD4+ T cells from blood. Every receptor here comes from a man aged 18 to 29 with type 1 diabetes. Both conserved end residues are part of each CDR3. Each record gives: clone size, V gene, J gene, D gene, CDR3 DNA, CDR3 protein. The D gene is left open where the match is weak. Clone size is not always given. Where it is, it says once, few, many or a class for expanded clones.

few	TRBV28	TRBJ1-1	TRBD1	TGTGCCAGCACTAACCCGGGACAGGTGATCATGAACACTGAAGCTTTCTTT	CASTNPGQVIMNTEAFF
-	TRBV11-2	TRBJ1-2	-	TGTGCCAGCAGCTTTACAGGGAGTGGCTACACCTTC	CASSFTGSGYTF
-	TRBV28	TRBJ2-1	-	TGTGCCAGCAGTTCTACCTCCACCTACAATGAGCAGTTCTTC	CASSSTSTYNEQFF
-	TRBV25-1	TRBJ1-1	-	TGTGCCAGCAGTGTCTCAGGTATGGGGAACACTGAAGCTTTCTTT	CASSVSGMGNTEAFF
few	TRBV6-4	TRBJ2-1	TRBD2	TGTGCCAGCACCCGACTAGCGGGCTCCTACAATGAGCAGTTCTTC	CASTRLAGSYNEQFF
-	TRBV5-1	TRBJ1-1	TRBD1	TGCGCCAGCCGCGAACTTTACAGGGGAAGTTCGAACACTGAAGCTTTCTTT	CASRELYRGSSNTEAFF
-	TRBV9	TRBJ2-7	TRBD2	TGTGCCAGCAGCCTAGCGGGGGGTAGCTCCTACGAGCAGTACTTC	CASSLAGGSSYEQYF
few	TRBV5-1	TRBJ2-6	-	TGCGCCAGCAGCTTGGTGAGCAGGGGTGTCAGCTCTGGGGCCAACGTCCTGACTTTC	CASSLVSRGVSSGANVLTF
-	TRBV7-8	TRBJ2-5	-	TGTGCCAGCAGCCGACTAGACCAAGAGACCCAGTACTTC	CASSRLDQETQYF
few	TRBV4-1	TRBJ1-1	-	TGCGCCAGCAGCCAAGTCGCGGGATACACTGAAGCTTTCTTT	CASSQVAGYTEAFF
-	TRBV7-2	TRBJ2-3	-	TGTGCCAGCAGCTTATCCACAGCCACAGATACGCAGTATTTT	CASSLSTATDTQYF
-	TRBV7-9	TRBJ2-1	-	TGTGCCAGCAGCTTAGGGCTTGTCAATGAGCAGTTCTTC	CASSLGLVNEQFF
few	TRBV30	TRBJ1-1	-	TGTGCCTGGACTTTCCGGACTCACCCGGTCGATACTGAAGCTTTCTTT	CAWTFRTHPVDTEAFF
-	TRBV28	TRBJ2-7	-	TGTGCCAGCAGGAGTCAGAGGGAGCAGTACTTC	CASRSQREQYF
-	TRBV5-1	TRBJ2-2	-	TGCGCCAGCAGCATGCGAGGGGGGGACACCGGGGAGCTGTTTTTT	CASSMRGGDTGELFF
few	TRBV18	TRBJ2-7	TRBD2	TGTGCCAGCTCACCCGGGACTAGCGGGAGGGCCCAGCAGTACTTC	CASSPGTSGRAQQYF
few	TRBV19	TRBJ2-6	-	TGTGCCACAAAGGACAGCTTTAGCTCTGGGGCCAACGTCCTGACTTTC	CATKDSFSSGANVLTF
few	TRBV28	TRBJ2-7	TRBD2	TGTGCCAGCAGTTTAGATCCGGGAGGGCCCTACGAGCAGTACTTC	CASSLDPGGPYEQYF
-	TRBV7-9	TRBJ2-1	TRBD2	TGTGCCAGCAGCTTCCTTACTAGCGGGAGGACAAGCTCCTACAATGAGCAGTTCTTC	CASSFLTSGRTSSYNEQFF
-	TRBV19	TRBJ2-7	-	TGTGCCAGTAGCCCCCAGTGGACAAACCGTTACGAGCAGTACTTC	CASSPQWTNRYEQYF
-	TRBV6-5	TRBJ1-2	-	TGTGCCAGCAGTTACTCTCGGGTATCCGGGGGCTACACCTTC	CASSYSRVSGGYTF
few	TRBV9	TRBJ2-1	TRBD2	TGTGCCAGCAGCGTTACTAGCGCATATGAGCAGTTCTTC	CASSVTSAYEQFF
few	TRBV18	TRBJ2-3	-	TGTGCCAGCTCACCACCGGGACTCCCTGGTCTGGATACGCAGTATTTT	CASSPPGLPGLDTQYF
few	TRBV28	TRBJ1-2	TRBD1	TGTGCCAGCAGTCGGAGGGACAGGAACTATGGCTACACCTTC	CASSRRDRNYGYTF
-	TRBV28	TRBJ2-7	-	TGTGCCAGCAGTTTTTTGGCGGCGAACTCCTACGAGCAGTACTTC	CASSFLAANSYEQYF
few	TRBV7-2	TRBJ2-1	TRBD1	TGTGCCAGCAGCCGACAGGGGAGCCCCAATGAGCAGTTCTTC	CASSRQGSPNEQFF
few	TRBV18	TRBJ2-7	-	TGTGCCAGCTCCCCTCAGAGGCAGACCTACGAGCAGTACTTC	CASSPQRQTYEQYF
-	TRBV5-6	TRBJ2-7	TRBD2	TGTGCCAGCACCCCGCGCCGGGGAGGGAGAAGGTCCTACGAGCAGTACTTC	CASTPRRGGRRSYEQYF
few	TRBV11-3	TRBJ2-1	TRBD1	TGTGCCAGCAGCCAGGACAGGGGGGGCTACAATGAGCAGTTCTTC	CASSQDRGGYNEQFF
few	TRBV2	TRBJ1-2	-	TGTGCCAGCAGTGAAGAACAGGTCTATGGCTACACCTTC	CASSEEQVYGYTF
-	TRBV9	TRBJ2-7	TRBD1	TGTGCCAGCAGCGTAGCAGGGGGTTACTCCTACGAGCAGTACTTC	CASSVAGGYSYEQYF
few	TRBV19	TRBJ2-3	TRBD2	TGTGCCAGTAGCCTGAGCGGGAGTGGGACAGATACGCAGTATTTT	CASSLSGSGTDTQYF
few	TRBV9	TRBJ2-3	-	TGTGCCAGCAGCTCAGCCCGGGGTTCTACGCAGTATTTT	CASSSARGSTQYF
few	TRBV19	TRBJ2-5	TRBD1	TGTGCCAGTAGTGTACAGGGGGCTTCAGAGACCCAGTACTTC	CASSVQGASETQYF
few	TRBV5-1	TRBJ2-3	-	TGCGCCAGCAGCTTGGCCGGAGATACGCAGTATTTT	CASSLAGDTQYF
few	TRBV29-1	TRBJ1-4	-	TGCAGCGTTGGAATGCGGGCTAATGAAAAACTGTTTTTT	CSVGMRANEKLFF
-	TRBV15	TRBJ2-5	-	TGTGCCACCCGTAGAGGGGGACAAAAAGAGACCCAGTACTTC	CATRRGGQKETQYF
-	TRBV7-9	TRBJ2-7	-	TGTGCCAGCAGCCCCCAGGGTTTCGACGAGCAGTACTTC	CASSPQGFDEQYF
few	TRBV27	TRBJ2-7	-	TGTGCCAGCAGTTTATCGGCACGGAGTTCTGTCTACGAGCAGTACTTC	CASSLSARSSVYEQYF
few	TRBV2	TRBJ2-2	TRBD2	TGTGCCAGCAGTGAGAGTAGCGGGAGACTCGGCGGGGAGCTGTTTTTT	CASSESSGRLGGELFF
-	TRBV5-1	TRBJ2-6	-	TGCGCCAGCAGCTTGGCGGCGGTCTCTGGGGCCAACGTCCTGACTTTC	CASSLAAVSGANVLTF
few	TRBV9	TRBJ2-2	TRBD2	TGTGCCAGCAGCCCCCGGGGAGGGTGGAACACCGGGGAGCTGTTTTTT	CASSPRGGWNTGELFF
-	TRBV9	TRBJ2-3	-	TGTGCCAGCAGCGTCTCGGGATTCACAGATACGCAGTATTTT	CASSVSGFTDTQYF
few	TRBV5-1	TRBJ2-3	-	TGCGCCAGCAGCTTTGGGCTTCAAGATACGCAGTATTTT	CASSFGLQDTQYF
-	TRBV9	TRBJ2-3	-	TGTGCCAGCAGCGTATGGTTGAGCGGGTCAGATACGCAGTATTTT	CASSVWLSGSDTQYF
few	TRBV27	TRBJ1-1	-	TGTGCCAGCAGTTTTGGCAGGGCCAACACTGAAGCTTTCTTT	CASSFGRANTEAFF
few	TRBV5-1	TRBJ1-1	-	TGCGCCAGCAGCTTCGACAAGAACACTGAAGCTTTCTTT	CASSFDKNTEAFF
few	TRBV28	TRBJ1-2	-	TGTGCCAGCCAACCGGGACAATTCTATGGCTACACCTTC	CASQPGQFYGYTF
-	TRBV2	TRBJ2-5	-	TGTGCCAGCACGGTTAGCGAAGAGACCCAGTACTTC	CASTVSEETQYF
few	TRBV6-5	TRBJ2-7	-	TGTGCCAGCAGAAGATGGTCCGGCGAGCAGTACTTC	CASRRWSGEQYF